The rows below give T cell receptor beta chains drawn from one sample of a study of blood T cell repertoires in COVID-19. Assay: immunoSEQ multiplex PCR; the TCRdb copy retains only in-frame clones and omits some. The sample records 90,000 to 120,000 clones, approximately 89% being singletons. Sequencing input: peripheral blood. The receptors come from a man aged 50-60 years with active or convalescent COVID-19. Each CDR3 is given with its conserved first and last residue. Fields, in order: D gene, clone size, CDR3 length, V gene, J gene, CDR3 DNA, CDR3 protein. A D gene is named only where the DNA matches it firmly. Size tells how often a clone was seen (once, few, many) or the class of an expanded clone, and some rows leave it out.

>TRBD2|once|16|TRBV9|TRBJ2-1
TGTGCCAGCAGCCCCCCGAGAGCGGCGGGAGTAAGTGAGCAGTTCTTC
CASSPPRAAGVSEQFF
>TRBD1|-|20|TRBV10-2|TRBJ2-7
TGCGCCAGCAGTGGACAGGACAGGGGTTATTTTGGTACCAAATCCTACGAGCAGTACTTC
CASSGQDRGYFGTKSYEQYF
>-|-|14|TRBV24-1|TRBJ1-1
TGTGCCACCAGTGATGGGGGAGGGAACACTGAAGCTTTCTTT
CATSDGGGNTEAFF
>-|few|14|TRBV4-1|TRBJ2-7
TGCGCCAGCAGCCAATCTGAAAGGAGTTACGAGCAGTACTTC
CASSQSERSYEQYF
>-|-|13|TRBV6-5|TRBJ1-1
TGTGCCAGCATGTGGCAGATAAACACTGAAGCTTTCTTT
CASMWQINTEAFF
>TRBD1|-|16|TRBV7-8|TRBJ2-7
TGTGCCAGCAGCCTATTGGGTATGGACAGGGATCACGAGCAGTACTTC
CASSLLGMDRDHEQYF
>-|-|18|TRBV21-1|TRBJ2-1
TGTGCCAGCAGCAGGAGCAGCTCGACTAGCGGGCGAAACAATGAGCAGTTCTTC
CASSRSSSTSGRNNEQFF
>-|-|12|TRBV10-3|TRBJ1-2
TGTGCCGCAGCAGGGGATAGCTATGGCTACACCTTC
CAAAGDSYGYTF
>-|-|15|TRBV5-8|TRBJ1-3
TGTGCCAGCAGCTCTGAAGAACATGCTGGAAACACCATATATTTT
CASSSEEHAGNTIYF
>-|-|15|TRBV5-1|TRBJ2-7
TGCGCCAGCAGGAAGGAGTCTAGCGAGCCCTACGAGCAGTACTTC
CASRKESSEPYEQYF
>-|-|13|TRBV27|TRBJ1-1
TGTGCCAGCAGTTCAGACATGAACACTGAAGCTTTCTTT
CASSSDMNTEAFF
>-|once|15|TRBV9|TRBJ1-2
TGTGCCAGCAGCGTAGAAGCCCAGGGGAACTATGGCTACACCTTC
CASSVEAQGNYGYTF
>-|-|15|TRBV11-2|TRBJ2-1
TGTGCCAGCAGCTTGCCTGGAGGCCGGTACAATGAGCAGTTCTTC
CASSLPGGRYNEQFF
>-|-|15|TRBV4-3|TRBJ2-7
TGCGCCAGCAGCCAAGATGCTAGCGCCGTCTACAAGCAGTACTTC
CASSQDASAVYKQYF
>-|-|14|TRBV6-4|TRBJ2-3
TGTGCCAGCAGTGACTCCTCTGGCCGGGGGACGCAGTATTTT
CASSDSSGRGTQYF
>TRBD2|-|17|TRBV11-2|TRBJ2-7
TGTGCCAGCAGCCCAAGGACTAGCGGGCGGGCGGGGAGGGAGCAGTACTTC
CASSPRTSGRAGREQYF
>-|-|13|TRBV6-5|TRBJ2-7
TGTGCCAGCAGTCGGGACACCTCCTACGAGCAGTACTTC
CASSRDTSYEQYF
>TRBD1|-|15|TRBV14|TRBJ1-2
TGTGCCAGCAGCCACACTAACGACAGGGCCCATGGCTACACCTTC
CASSHTNDRAHGYTF
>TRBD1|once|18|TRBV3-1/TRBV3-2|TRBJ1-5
TGTGCCAGCAGCCAGGTGACAGGGCGCACTAGAAGCAATCAGCCCCAGCATTTT
CASSQVTGRTRSNQPQHF
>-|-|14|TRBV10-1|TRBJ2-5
TGCGCCAGCAGTGAGTCAAGCGCCCAAGAGACCCAGTACTTC
CASSESSAQETQYF
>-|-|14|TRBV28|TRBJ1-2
TGTGCCAGCAGTCTGGGGACATCCTACTATGGCTACACCTTC
CASSLGTSYYGYTF
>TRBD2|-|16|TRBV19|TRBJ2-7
TGTGCCAGTATCGGGACTAGAGGTGGTACCCCCTACGAGCAGTACTTC
CASIGTRGGTPYEQYF
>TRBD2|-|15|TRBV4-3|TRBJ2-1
TGCGCCAGCAGCCGGACTAGCGGCCCTTACAATGAGCAGTTCTTC
CASSRTSGPYNEQFF
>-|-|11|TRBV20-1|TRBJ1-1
TGCAGTGCTGATGAACTGAATGAAGCTTTCTTT
CSADELNEAFF
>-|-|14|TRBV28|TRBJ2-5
TGTGCCAGCAGTTTAGGGGGCCCCCAAGAGACCCAGTACTTC
CASSLGGPQETQYF
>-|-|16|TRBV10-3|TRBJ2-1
TGTGCCATCAGTGAACCAGGGCCCAGCTCCTACAATGAGCAGTTCTTC
CAISEPGPSSYNEQFF
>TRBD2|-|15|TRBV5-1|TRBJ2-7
TGCGCCAGCAGACCCGCTACTAGCGGGAGCTACGAGCAGTACTTC
CASRPATSGSYEQYF